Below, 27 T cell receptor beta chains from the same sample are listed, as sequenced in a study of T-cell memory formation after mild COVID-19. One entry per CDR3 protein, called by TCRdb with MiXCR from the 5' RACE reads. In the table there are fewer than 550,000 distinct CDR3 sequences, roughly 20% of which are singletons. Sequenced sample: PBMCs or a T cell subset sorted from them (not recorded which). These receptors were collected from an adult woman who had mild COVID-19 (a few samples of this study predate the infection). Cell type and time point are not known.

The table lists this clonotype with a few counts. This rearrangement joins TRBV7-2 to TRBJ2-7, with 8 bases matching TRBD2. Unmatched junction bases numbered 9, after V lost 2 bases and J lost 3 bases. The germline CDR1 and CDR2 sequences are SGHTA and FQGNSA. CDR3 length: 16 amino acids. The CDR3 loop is CASSLILTSARYEQYF. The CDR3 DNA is TGTGCCAGCAGCTTAATTTTGACTAGCGCTCGCTACGAGCAGTACTTC. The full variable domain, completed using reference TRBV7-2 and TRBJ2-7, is GAGVSQSPSNKVTEKGKDVELRCDPISGHTALYWYRQSLGQGLEFLIYFQGNSAPDKSGLPSDRFSAERTGGSVSTLTIQRTQQEDSAVYLCASSLILTSARYEQYFGPGTRLTVT.

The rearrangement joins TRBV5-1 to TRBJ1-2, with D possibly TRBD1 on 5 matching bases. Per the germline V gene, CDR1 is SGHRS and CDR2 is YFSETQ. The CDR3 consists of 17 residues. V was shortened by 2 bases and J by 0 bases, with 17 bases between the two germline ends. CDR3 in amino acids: CASSFLTATVSNYGYTF. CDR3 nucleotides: TGCGCCAGCAGCTTCTTGACAGCAACCGTTTCTAACTATGGCTACACCTTC.

The CDR3 nucleotides read TGTGCCAGCGGACAAGGTGTTACTTACGAGCAGTACTTC. This codes for CASGQGVTYEQYF. This chain uses TRBV27 with TRBJ2-7; possibly TRBD1 for D (5 bases). CDR1 is MNHEY, CDR2 SMNVEV, per germline (reference sequence). Trimming pared 8 bases from V and 4 bases from J, leaving 15 bases between. The CDR3 is 13 amino acids.

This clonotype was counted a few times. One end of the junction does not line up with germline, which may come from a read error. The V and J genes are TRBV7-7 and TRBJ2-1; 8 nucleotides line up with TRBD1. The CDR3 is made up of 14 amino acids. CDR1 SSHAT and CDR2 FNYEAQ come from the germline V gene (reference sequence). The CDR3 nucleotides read TGTGCTAGCAGCATCGGACAGGGTAATTCTGAGCAGTTCTTC. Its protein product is CASSIGQGNSEQFF. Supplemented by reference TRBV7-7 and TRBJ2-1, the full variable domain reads GAGVSQSPRYKVTKRGQDVTLRCDPISSHATLYWYQQALGQGPEFLTYFNYEAQPDKSGLPSDRFSAERPEGSISTLTIQRTEQRDSAMYRCASSIGQGNSEQFFGPGTRLTVL.

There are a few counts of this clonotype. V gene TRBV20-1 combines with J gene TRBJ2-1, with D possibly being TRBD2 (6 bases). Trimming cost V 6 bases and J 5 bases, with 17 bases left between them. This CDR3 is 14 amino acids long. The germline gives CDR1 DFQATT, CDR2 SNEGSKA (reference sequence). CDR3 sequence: CSAPGLRNHNEQFF. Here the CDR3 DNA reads TGCAGTGCCCCGGGACTGCGAAACCACAATGAGCAGTTCTTC.

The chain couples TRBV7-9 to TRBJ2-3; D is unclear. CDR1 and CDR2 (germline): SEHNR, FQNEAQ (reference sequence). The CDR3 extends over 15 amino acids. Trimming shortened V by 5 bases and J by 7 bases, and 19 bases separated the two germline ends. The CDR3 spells CASSQPSYLRNTQYF. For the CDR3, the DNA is TGTGCCAGCAGCCAACCAAGTTATCTTCGGAATACGCAGTATTTT.

The CDR3 coding sequence is TGCAGTGCTAGAGCGGGGACTAGCGGATCCTACACAGATACGCAGTATTTT. Its protein product is CSARAGTSGSYTDTQYF. This rearrangement joins TRBV20-1 to TRBJ2-3; 11 nucleotides match TRBD2. The CDR3 has 17 residues. Germline CDR1 reads DFQATT; CDR2 reads SNEGSKA (reference sequence). Trimming at V came to 1 base and at J to 2 bases, leaving 8 bases not matched to a gene.

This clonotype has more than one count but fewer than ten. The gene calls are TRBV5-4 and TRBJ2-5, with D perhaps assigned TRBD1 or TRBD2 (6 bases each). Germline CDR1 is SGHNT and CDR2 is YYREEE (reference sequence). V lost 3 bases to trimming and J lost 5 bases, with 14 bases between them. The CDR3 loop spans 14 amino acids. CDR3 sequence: CASSSPGGGETQYF. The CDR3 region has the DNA TGTGCCAGCAGCTCCCCCGGGGGCGGGGAGACCCAGTACTTC.

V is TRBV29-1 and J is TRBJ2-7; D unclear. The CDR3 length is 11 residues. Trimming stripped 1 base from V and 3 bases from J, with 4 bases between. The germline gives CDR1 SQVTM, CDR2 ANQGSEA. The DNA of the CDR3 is TGCAGCGTTGAAGCTCACTACGAGCAGTACTTC. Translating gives CSVEAHYEQYF.

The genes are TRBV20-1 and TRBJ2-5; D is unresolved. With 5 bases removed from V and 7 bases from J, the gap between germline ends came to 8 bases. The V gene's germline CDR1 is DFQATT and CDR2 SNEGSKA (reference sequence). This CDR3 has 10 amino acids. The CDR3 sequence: CSASWGTQYF. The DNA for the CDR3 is TGCAGTGCTTCTTGGGGGACCCAGTACTTC.

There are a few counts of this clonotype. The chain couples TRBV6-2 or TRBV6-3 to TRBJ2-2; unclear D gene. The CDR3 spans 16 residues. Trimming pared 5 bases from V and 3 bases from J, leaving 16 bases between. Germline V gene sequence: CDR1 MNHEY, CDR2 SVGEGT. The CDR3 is CASSRLERGYTGELFF. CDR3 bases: TGTGCCAGCAGTCGGCTGGAGCGCGGTTACACCGGGGAGCTGTTTTTT.

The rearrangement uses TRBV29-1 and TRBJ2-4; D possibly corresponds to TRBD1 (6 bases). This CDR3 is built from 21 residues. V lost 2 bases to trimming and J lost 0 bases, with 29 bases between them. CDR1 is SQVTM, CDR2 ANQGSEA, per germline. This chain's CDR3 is CSVERFGVNREGFVAKNIQYF. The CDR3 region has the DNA TGCAGCGTTGAAAGGTTCGGGGTGAACAGGGAAGGTTTTGTAGCCAAAAACATTCAGTACTTC.

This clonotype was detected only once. CDR3 protein: CATSDSGGLNTEAFF. CDR3 nucleotides: TGTGCCACCAGTGATTCAGGGGGCTTGAACACTGAAGCTTTCTTT. The chain has TRBV24-1 and TRBJ1-1; 8 bases line up with TRBD1. With V trimmed by 2 bases and J by 0 bases, 1 base remained unmatched. This CDR3 region has 15 residues. Germline values: CDR1 KGHDR, CDR2 SFDVKD.

The CDR3 DNA sequence: TGTGCCAGCAGTCACGGGACAGGGGAAGGAGACACTGAAGCTTTCTTT. It specifies CASSHGTGEGDTEAFF. The rearrangement uses TRBV6-6 and TRBJ1-1, with 10 bases matching TRBD1. This CDR3 comprises 16 residues. With V trimmed by 5 bases and J by 3 bases, 9 bases remained unmatched. CDR1 and CDR2 from the germline V gene are MNHNY and SVGAGI (reference sequence).

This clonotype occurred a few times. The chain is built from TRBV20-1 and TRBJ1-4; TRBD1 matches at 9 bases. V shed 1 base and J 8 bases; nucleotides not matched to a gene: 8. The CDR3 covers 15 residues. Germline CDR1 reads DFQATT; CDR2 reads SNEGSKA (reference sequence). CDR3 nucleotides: TGCAGTGCTAGAGCTGCCGGGACAGGGTGGGAAAAACTGTTTTTT. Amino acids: CSARAAGTGWEKLFF.

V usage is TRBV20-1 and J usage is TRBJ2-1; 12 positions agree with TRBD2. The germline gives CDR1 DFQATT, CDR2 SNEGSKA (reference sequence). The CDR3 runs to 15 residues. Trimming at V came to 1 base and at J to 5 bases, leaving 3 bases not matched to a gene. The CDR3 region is CSARAWTSGDNEQFF. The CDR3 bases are TGCAGTGCTAGAGCTTGGACTAGCGGGGACAATGAGCAGTTCTTC.

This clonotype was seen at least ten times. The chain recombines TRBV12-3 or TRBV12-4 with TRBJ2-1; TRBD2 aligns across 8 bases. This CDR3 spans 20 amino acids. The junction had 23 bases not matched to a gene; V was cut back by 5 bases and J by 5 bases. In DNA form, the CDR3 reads TGTGCCAGCAGTCCCCTGCGGCGGGAGGACCAGTACCTTATTAACAATGAGCAGTTCTTC. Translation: CASSPLRREDQYLINNEQFF.

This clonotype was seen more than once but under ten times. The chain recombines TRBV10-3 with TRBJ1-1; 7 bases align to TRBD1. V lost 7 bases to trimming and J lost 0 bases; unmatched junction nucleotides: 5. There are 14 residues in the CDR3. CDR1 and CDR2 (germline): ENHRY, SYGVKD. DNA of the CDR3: TGTGCCATCACCCGACAGGGAATGAACACTGAAGCTTTCTTT. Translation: CAITRQGMNTEAFF.

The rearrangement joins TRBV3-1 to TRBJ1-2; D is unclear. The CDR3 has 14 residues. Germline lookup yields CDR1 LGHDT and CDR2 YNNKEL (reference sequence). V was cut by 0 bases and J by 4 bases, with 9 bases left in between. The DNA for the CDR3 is TGTGCCAGCAGCCAAGATATGTCGGGCTATGGCTACACCTTC. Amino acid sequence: CASSQDMSGYGYTF.

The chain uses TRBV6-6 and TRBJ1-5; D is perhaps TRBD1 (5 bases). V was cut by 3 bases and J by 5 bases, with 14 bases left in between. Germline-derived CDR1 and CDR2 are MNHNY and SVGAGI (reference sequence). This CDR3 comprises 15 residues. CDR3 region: CASSYQWGEDQPQHF. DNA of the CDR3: TGTGCCAGCAGTTATCAATGGGGCGAGGATCAGCCCCAGCATTTT.

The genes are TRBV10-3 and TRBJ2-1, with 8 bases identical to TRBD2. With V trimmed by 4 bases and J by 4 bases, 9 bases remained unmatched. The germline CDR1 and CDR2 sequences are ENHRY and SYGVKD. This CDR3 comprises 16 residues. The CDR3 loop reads CAISAEGLGLYNEQFF. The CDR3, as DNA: TGTGCCATCAGTGCTGAGGGACTAGGCCTTTACAATGAGCAGTTCTTC.

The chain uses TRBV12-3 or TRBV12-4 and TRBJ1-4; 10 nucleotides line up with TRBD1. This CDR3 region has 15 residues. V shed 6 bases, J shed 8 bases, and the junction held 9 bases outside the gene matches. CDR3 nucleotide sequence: TGTGCCAGCAGCCGAGACAGGGGGCTAGGAGAAAAACTGTTTTTT. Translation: CASSRDRGLGEKLFF.

For the CDR3, the DNA is TGCAGCGAGGGACTAGCGGGGGGAGGGCAGTTCTTC. It yields the protein CSEGLAGGGQFF. V gene TRBV29-1 combines with J gene TRBJ2-1, with 15 positions matching TRBD2. CDR1 is SQVTM and CDR2 is ANQGSEA in the germline V gene. V was clipped by 7 bases and J by 12 bases; unmatched bases: 4. The CDR3 is 12 residues long.

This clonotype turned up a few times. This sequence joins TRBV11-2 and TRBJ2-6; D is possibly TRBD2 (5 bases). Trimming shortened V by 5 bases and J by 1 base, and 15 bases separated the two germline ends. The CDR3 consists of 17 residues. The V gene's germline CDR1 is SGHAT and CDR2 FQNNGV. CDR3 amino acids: CASSKTTTLSGANVLTF. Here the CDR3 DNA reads TGTGCCAGCAGCAAGACTACGACTCTTTCTGGGGCCAACGTCCTGACTTTC.

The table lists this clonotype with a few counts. The CDR3 loop is CASSEQGGTGNTEAFF. DNA for the CDR3: TGTGCCAGCAGTGAACAAGGTGGGACAGGGAACACTGAAGCTTTCTTT. The chain has TRBV2 and TRBJ1-1, with 8 bases lining up with TRBD1. Trimming removed 2 bases from V and 1 base from J; junction bases left unmatched: 6. The CDR3 sequence is 16 residues long. The germline V gene encodes CDR1 SNHLY and CDR2 FYNNEI.

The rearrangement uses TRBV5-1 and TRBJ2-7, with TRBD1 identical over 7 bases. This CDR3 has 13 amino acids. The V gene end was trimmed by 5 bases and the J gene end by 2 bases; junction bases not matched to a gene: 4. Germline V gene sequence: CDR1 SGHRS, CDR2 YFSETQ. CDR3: CASRLDRAYEQYF. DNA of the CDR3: TGCGCCAGCAGACTCGACAGGGCCTACGAGCAGTACTTC.

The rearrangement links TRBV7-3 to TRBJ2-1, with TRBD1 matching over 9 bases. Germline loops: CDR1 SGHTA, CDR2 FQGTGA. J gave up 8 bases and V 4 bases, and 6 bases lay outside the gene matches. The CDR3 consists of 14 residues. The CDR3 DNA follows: TGTGCCAGCAGCTCGGACAGGGGAATCGATGAGCAGTTCTTC. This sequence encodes CASSSDRGIDEQFF.